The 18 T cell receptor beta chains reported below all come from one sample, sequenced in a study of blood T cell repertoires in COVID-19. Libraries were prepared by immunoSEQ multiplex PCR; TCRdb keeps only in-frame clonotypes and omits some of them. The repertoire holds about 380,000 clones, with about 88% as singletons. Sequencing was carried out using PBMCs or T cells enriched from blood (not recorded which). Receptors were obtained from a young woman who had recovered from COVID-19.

The DNA for the CDR3 is TGTGCCAGCAGCCTCGGGACTAGCGGGTACTACGAGCAGTACTTC. Amino acid sequence: CASSLGTSGYYEQYF. The chain has TRBV5-6 and TRBJ2-7; 12 bases are shared with TRBD2. The CDR3 is made up of 15 amino acids. CDR1 is SGHDT, CDR2 YYEEEE, per germline. Losses at the gene ends were 4 bases for V and 3 bases for J; bases not matched to a gene: 5.

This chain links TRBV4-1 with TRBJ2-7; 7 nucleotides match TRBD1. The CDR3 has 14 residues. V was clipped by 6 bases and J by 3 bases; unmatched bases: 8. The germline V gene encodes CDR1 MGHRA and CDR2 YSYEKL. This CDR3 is CASRLRQGDYEQYF. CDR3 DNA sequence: TGCGCCAGCAGACTCCGACAGGGAGACTACGAGCAGTACTTC.

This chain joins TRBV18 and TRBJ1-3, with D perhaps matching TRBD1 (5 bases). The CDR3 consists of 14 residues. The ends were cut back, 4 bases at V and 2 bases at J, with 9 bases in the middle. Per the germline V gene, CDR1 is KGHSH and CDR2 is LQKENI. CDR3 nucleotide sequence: TGTGCCAGCTCACGGTCGACAGCTGGAAACACCATATATTTT. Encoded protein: CASSRSTAGNTIYF.

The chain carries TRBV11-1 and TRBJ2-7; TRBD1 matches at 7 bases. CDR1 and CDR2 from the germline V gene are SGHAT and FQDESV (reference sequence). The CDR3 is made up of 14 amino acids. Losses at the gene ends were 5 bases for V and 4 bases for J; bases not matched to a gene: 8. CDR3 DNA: TGTGCCAGCAGCCCCCGACAGGGACCATACGAGCAGTACTTC. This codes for CASSPRQGPYEQYF.

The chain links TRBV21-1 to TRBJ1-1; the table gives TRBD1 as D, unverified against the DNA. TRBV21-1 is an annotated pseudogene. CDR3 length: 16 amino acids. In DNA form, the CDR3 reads TGTGCCAGCAGCAAAAAGGGGCCACCTCCGTGGACTGAAGCTTTCTTT. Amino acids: CASSKKGPPPWTEAFF.

The CDR3 reads CASARGRETQYF. CDR3 nucleotide sequence: TGTGCCAGCGCCCGGGGTCGAGAGACCCAGTACTTC. The chain couples TRBV5-4 to TRBJ2-5, with a tentative D call TRBD2 (5 bases). CDR3 length: 12 residues. CDR1 is SGHNT, CDR2 YYREEE, per germline (reference sequence). V gave up 7 bases and J gave up 4 bases, with 11 bases separating them.

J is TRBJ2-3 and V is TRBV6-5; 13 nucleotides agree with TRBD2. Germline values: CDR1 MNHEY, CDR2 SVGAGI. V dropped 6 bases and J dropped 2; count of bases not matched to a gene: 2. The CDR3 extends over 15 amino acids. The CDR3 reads CASRGLAGNTDTQYF. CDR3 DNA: TGTGCCAGCAGGGGACTAGCGGGAAACACAGATACGCAGTATTTT.

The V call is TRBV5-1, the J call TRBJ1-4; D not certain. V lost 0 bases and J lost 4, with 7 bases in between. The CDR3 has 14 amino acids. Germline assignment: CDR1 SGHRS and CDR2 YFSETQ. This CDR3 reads CASSLDYLNEKLFF. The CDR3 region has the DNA TGCGCCAGCAGCTTGGACTACCTTAATGAAAAACTGTTTTTT.

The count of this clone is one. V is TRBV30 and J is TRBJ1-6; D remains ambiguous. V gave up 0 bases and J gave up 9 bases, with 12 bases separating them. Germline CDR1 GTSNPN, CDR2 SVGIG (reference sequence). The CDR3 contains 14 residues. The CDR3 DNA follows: TGTGCCTGGAGTGTCAACAGCTTCGCTTCACCCCTCCACTTT. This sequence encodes CAWSVNSFASPLHF.

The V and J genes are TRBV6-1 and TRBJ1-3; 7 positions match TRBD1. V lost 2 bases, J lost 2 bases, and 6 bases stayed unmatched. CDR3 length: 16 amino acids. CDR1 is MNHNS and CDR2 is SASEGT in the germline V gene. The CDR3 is CASSESEGATGNTIYF. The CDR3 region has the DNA TGTGCCAGCAGTGAATCCGAGGGGGCTACTGGAAACACCATATATTTT.

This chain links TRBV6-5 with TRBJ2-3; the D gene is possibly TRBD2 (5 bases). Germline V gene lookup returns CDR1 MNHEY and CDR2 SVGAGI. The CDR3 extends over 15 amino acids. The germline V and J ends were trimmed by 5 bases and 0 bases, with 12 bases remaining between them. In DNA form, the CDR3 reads TGTGCCAGCAGTACAAGACTAACGAGCACAGATACGCAGTATTTT. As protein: CASSTRLTSTDTQYF.

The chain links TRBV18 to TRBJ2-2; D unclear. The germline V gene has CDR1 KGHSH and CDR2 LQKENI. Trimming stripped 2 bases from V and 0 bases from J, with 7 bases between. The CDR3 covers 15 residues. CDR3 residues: CASSPYLANTGELFF. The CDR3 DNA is TGTGCCAGCTCACCATACCTAGCGAACACCGGGGAGCTGTTTTTT. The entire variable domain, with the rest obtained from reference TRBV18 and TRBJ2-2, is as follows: NAGVMQNPRHLVRRRGQEARLRCSPMKGHSHVYWYRQLPEEGLKFMVYLQKENIIDESGMPKERFSAEFPKEGPSILRIQQVVRGDSAAYFCASSPYLANTGELFFGEGSRLTVL.

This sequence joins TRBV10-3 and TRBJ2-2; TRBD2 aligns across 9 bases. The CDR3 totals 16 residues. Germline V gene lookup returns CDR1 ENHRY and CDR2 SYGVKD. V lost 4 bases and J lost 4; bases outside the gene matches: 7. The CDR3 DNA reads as TGTGCCATCAGTGCGGCTAGCGGGGACCTCACCGGGGAGCTGTTTTTT. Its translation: CAISAASGDLTGELFF.

The CDR3 loop is CASSYRVLSTEAFF. The CDR3 bases are TGTGCCAGCAGTTACAGGGTTTTGTCCACTGAAGCTTTCTTT. The rearrangement joins TRBV27 to TRBJ1-1; a possible D gene is TRBD1 (6 bases). The V gene lost 4 bases and the J gene lost 4 bases, with 13 bases spanning the gap. Germline-derived CDR1 and CDR2 are MNHEY and SMNVEV (reference sequence). The CDR3 consists of 14 residues.

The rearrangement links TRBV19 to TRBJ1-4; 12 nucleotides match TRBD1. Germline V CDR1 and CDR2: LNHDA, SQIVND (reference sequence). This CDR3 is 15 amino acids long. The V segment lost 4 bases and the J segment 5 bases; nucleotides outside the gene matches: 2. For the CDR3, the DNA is TGTGCCAGTAGTAGGGACAGGGGGCTGAATGAAAAACTGTTTTTT. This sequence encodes CASSRDRGLNEKLFF.

Here the CDR3 reads CASSAGTSGPGRSNEQFF. The CDR3 nucleotides read TGTGCCAGCAGCGCCGGGACTAGCGGGCCTGGCCGTAGTAATGAGCAGTTCTTC. The chain couples TRBV11-3 to TRBJ2-1; TRBD2 matches at 12 bases. From germline, CDR1 is SGHNT and CDR2 YENEEA. V lost 5 bases, J lost 7 bases, and 15 bases stayed unmatched. The CDR3 has 18 residues.

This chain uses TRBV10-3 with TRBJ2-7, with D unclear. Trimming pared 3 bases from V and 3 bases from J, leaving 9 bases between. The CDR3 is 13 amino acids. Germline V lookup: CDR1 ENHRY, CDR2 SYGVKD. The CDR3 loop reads CAISDSTLYEQYF. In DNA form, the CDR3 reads TGTGCCATCAGTGATTCTACTCTCTACGAGCAGTACTTC.

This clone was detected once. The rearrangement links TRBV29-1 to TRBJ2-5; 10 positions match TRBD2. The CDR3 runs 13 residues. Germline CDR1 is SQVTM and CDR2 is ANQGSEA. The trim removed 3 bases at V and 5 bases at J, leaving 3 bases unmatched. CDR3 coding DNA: TGCAGCGTTGAGGCTAGCGGGAGCGAGACCCAGTACTTC. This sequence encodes CSVEASGSETQYF.